These T cell receptor beta chains were read from a single sample in a study of blood T cell repertoires in COVID-19. Some clones are missing from TCRdb's copy, which holds only in-frame ones; the method was immunoSEQ multiplex PCR. The data show about 89,000 clones, with about four fifths seen just once and roughly 6.3% held by the top ten. The sample was peripheral blood. All receptors derive from a man between 65 and 80 years old with COVID-19, enrolled during active disease. Each CDR3 is given with its conserved first and last residue. Fields, in order: D gene, clone size, J gene, V gene, CDR3 DNA, CDR3 protein. D genes are given only for firm matches. Clone sizes are given selectively: once, few, many, or a class where the clone is expanded.

d_gene: .; abundance: .; j_gene: TRBJ1-2; v_gene: TRBV25-1; CDR3nt: TGTGCCAGCAGCCTTGACAGCTACTATGGCTACACCTTC; CDR3aa: CASSLDSYYGYTF
d_gene: .; abundance: .; j_gene: TRBJ2-7; v_gene: TRBV6-5; CDR3nt: TGTGCCAGCAGCTCCGTTCTGGCGGGCCTCTACGAGCAGTACTTC; CDR3aa: CASSSVLAGLYEQYF
d_gene: .; abundance: .; j_gene: TRBJ2-1; v_gene: TRBV3-1/TRBV3-2; CDR3nt: TGTGCCAGCAGCCAAGGGTTTGTGGGAGAGGGACTCGGTCACAATGAGCAGTTCTTC; CDR3aa: CASSQGFVGEGLGHNEQFF
d_gene: TRBD2; abundance: .; j_gene: TRBJ2-3; v_gene: TRBV6-5; CDR3nt: TGTGCCAGCAGTTATGGGACTAGCGGGAGGGCAGATACGCAGTATTTT; CDR3aa: CASSYGTSGRADTQYF
d_gene: TRBD1; abundance: few; j_gene: TRBJ1-2; v_gene: TRBV10-3; CDR3nt: TGTGCCATCAGTACGGGACAGGGGGAAGGCTACACCTTC; CDR3aa: CAISTGQGEGYTF
d_gene: TRBD2; abundance: many; j_gene: TRBJ2-1; v_gene: TRBV24-1; CDR3nt: TGTGCCACCAGTAGGGGACTAGCAGACAATGAGCAGTTCTTC; CDR3aa: CATSRGLADNEQFF
d_gene: TRBD1; abundance: once; j_gene: TRBJ1-1; v_gene: TRBV15; CDR3nt: TGTGCCACCAGCAGAGAGAGATGGACAGGGGGGTCTGAAGCTTTCTTT; CDR3aa: CATSRERWTGGSEAFF
d_gene: TRBD2; abundance: .; j_gene: TRBJ2-7; v_gene: TRBV11-3; CDR3nt: TGTGCCAGCAGCTGGGGCCCTAGCGGGGGTACCTACGAGCAGTACTTC; CDR3aa: CASSWGPSGGTYEQYF
d_gene: .; abundance: .; j_gene: TRBJ2-7; v_gene: TRBV27; CDR3nt: TGTGCCAGCAGTTCCTCTCCTCCGAGCTCCTACGAGCAGTACTTC; CDR3aa: CASSSSPPSSYEQYF
d_gene: .; abundance: .; j_gene: TRBJ2-7; v_gene: TRBV7-9; CDR3nt: TGTGCCAGCAGCCCCGTCGACAGGATGCACGAGCAGTACTTC; CDR3aa: CASSPVDRMHEQYF
d_gene: .; abundance: .; j_gene: TRBJ1-3; v_gene: TRBV19; CDR3nt: TGTGCCAGTAGTATTTCCAGAAACCCAGGAAACACCATATATTTT; CDR3aa: CASSISRNPGNTIYF
d_gene: .; abundance: .; j_gene: TRBJ1-5; v_gene: TRBV27; CDR3nt: TGTGCCAGCAGCAACAAGGGGAATAGCAATCAGCCCCAGCATTTT; CDR3aa: CASSNKGNSNQPQHF
d_gene: TRBD2; abundance: .; j_gene: TRBJ2-7; v_gene: TRBV4-2; CDR3nt: TGTGCCAGCAGCCGACGACTAGCGGAGCCCTACGAGCAGTACTTC; CDR3aa: CASSRRLAEPYEQYF
d_gene: TRBD1; abundance: many; j_gene: TRBJ2-5; v_gene: TRBV5-1; CDR3nt: TGCGCCAGCAGCTCCACCACCGACAGGGTAGGAAAGACCCAGTACTTC; CDR3aa: CASSSTTDRVGKTQYF
d_gene: TRBD2; abundance: .; j_gene: TRBJ2-3; v_gene: TRBV10-3; CDR3nt: TGTGCCATCAGTGAGTCGACTAGCGGGGGGGATCCGATAATCACAGATACGCAGTATTTT; CDR3aa: CAISESTSGGDPIITDTQYF
d_gene: TRBD1; abundance: many; j_gene: TRBJ2-7; v_gene: TRBV7-6; CDR3nt: TGTGCCAGCAGCTTCCCCGGGACAGGGGCATACGAGCAGTACTTC; CDR3aa: CASSFPGTGAYEQYF
d_gene: .; abundance: once; j_gene: TRBJ1-6; v_gene: TRBV7-9; CDR3nt: TGTGCCAGCAGCTTAGGTCGGGGGGCGCCGGATTCACCCCTCCACTTT; CDR3aa: CASSLGRGAPDSPLHF
d_gene: TRBD2; abundance: .; j_gene: TRBJ2-2; v_gene: TRBV10-3; CDR3nt: TGTGCCATCAGTCTCGGGACTAGCAGGAAGAGAGTAGGTGCCGGGGAGCTGTTTTTT; CDR3aa: CAISLGTSRKRVGAGELFF
d_gene: TRBD1; abundance: many; j_gene: TRBJ1-6; v_gene: TRBV3-1/TRBV3-2; CDR3nt: TGTGCCAGCAGCCGCGGGACAGGGGGGGATTCACCCCTCCACTTT; CDR3aa: CASSRGTGGDSPLHF
d_gene: .; abundance: .; j_gene: TRBJ2-7; v_gene: TRBV21-1; CDR3nt: TGTGCCAGCAGCCCCCCCGGGACAGCCTACGAGCAGTACTTC; CDR3aa: CASSPPGTAYEQYF
d_gene: .; abundance: .; j_gene: TRBJ2-7; v_gene: TRBV2; CDR3nt: TGTGCCAGCAGCCCCTGGTCTGGGAGCTCCTACGAGCAGTACTTC; CDR3aa: CASSPWSGSSYEQYF
d_gene: TRBD1; abundance: once; j_gene: TRBJ1-4; v_gene: TRBV27; CDR3nt: TGTGCCAGCAGTTTTCAGGGGGCGCAGAAAAAACTGTTTTTT; CDR3aa: CASSFQGAQKKLFF